This T cell receptor beta chain appears in the sequencing data of a study of a mutant IDH1 vaccine in newly diagnosed glioma. Specified time point: week 23, last vaccination. Vaccination comprised doses that each held 300 ug of mutant IDH1 20-mer peptide, plus topical imiquimod. Here immunoSEQ multiplex PCR was the method, and the copy in TCRdb shows in-frame clones only, minus some. Of 30,000 to 40,000 clones listed, roughly 76% are singletons. The V gene lost 5 bases and the J gene lost 4 bases, with 11 bases spanning the gap. CDR1 is SGHAT and CDR2 is FQNNGV in the germline V gene. CDR3 size: 13 residues. In regard to this clone: The antigen is not known.

This rearrangement joins TRBV11-2 to TRBJ1-1; D possibly corresponds to TRBD1 (5 bases). This TCR came from a man in his forties with glioma. The source was PBMCs, collected from a glioma patient whose treatment included an IDH1 peptide vaccine. The DNA of the CDR3 is TGTGCCAGCAGCCGGGAGGGGCTCACTGAAGCTTTCTTT. Translated, it gives CASSREGLTEAFF. Drawing the rest from reference TRBV11-2 and TRBJ1-1, the complete variable domain is EAGVAQSPRYKIIEKRQSVAFWCNPISGHATLYWYQQILGQGPKLLIQFQNNGVVDDSQLPKDRFSAERLKGVDSTLKIQPAKLEDSAVYLCASSREGLTEAFFGQGTRLTVV.